Presented here are 28 T cell receptor beta chains from one specimen sequenced in a study of blood T cells in healthy people across ages. For the second PCR, which ran for roughly 7 to 11 cycles, a sample-barcoded 5' primer and a J-beta primer mix were used. One entry per CDR3 protein results from TCRdb running MiXCR on the 5' RACE reads. The sample carries around 1,600,000 distinct CDR3 sequences, roughly two fifths recorded once. Sequenced: blood. These receptors came from a woman between 18 and 30 years old in good health.

This chain connects TRBV4-1 to TRBJ2-3; D possibly corresponds to TRBD2 (5 bases). The V gene's germline CDR1 is MGHRA and CDR2 YSYEKL. V dropped 1 base and J dropped 4 bases, with 15 bases sitting between them. This CDR3 has 16 amino acids. In DNA form, the CDR3 reads TGCGCCAGCAGCCAAGTCAAGGTGGACTTTCCAGATACGCAGTATTTT. Its translation is CASSQVKVDFPDTQYF.

The chain uses TRBV5-5 and TRBJ1-1, with D possibly TRBD1 on 5 matching bases. Germline values: CDR1 SGHKS, CDR2 YYEKEE (reference sequence). Trimming cost V 5 bases and J 4 bases, with 21 bases left between them. This CDR3 contains 16 residues. The CDR3 bases are TGTGCCAGCAGACTTGAGATTGGCGCAGGGAGCACTGAAGCTTTCTTT. Its translation is CASRLEIGAGSTEAFF.

V and J are TRBV6-1 and TRBJ2-7; no clear D gene. This CDR3 is built from 13 residues. V shed 6 bases and J shed 2 bases, with 11 bases lying between them. Germline CDR1 is MNHNS and CDR2 is SASEGT. CDR3 amino acids: CASRVALPYEQYF. DNA for the CDR3: TGTGCCAGCAGGGTAGCACTCCCCTACGAGCAGTACTTC.

This clonotype came up once. The CDR3 loop is CASSVTANPYNEQFF. CDR3 DNA sequence: TGTGCCAGCAGTGTGACAGCTAACCCCTACAATGAGCAGTTCTTC. V and J are TRBV27 and TRBJ2-1; tentative D call: TRBD1 (5 bases). Trimming shortened V by 5 bases and J by 2 bases, and 13 bases separated the two germline ends. Germline V gene data show CDR1 as MNHEY and CDR2 as SMNVEV (reference sequence). The CDR3 contains 15 residues.

The V call is TRBV7-9, the J call TRBJ1-1, with TRBD1 as a possible D gene (6 bases). Germline V gene lookup returns CDR1 SEHNR and CDR2 FQNEAQ (reference sequence). V was clipped by 7 bases and J by 5 bases, with 14 bases between them. This CDR3 region has 13 residues. The CDR3 coding sequence is TGTGCCAGCATCGGTATTAGGGGGACTGAAGCTTTCTTT. Its protein is CASIGIRGTEAFF.

This clonotype occurred a few times. This sequence joins TRBV4-1 and TRBJ1-2; 8 bases map to TRBD1. The CDR3 has 13 amino acids. CDR1 and CDR2 (germline): MGHRA, YSYEKL. V shed 2 bases, J shed 9 bases, and the junction held 5 bases outside the gene matches. For the CDR3, the DNA is TGCGCCAGCAGCCAAACCGGGACAGGAAGCTACACCTTC. It translates to CASSQTGTGSYTF.

As concerns this clonotype: At one end the junction does not follow the germline gene, possibly because of a read error. V gene TRBV27 combines with J gene TRBJ2-2; D is perhaps TRBD1 or TRBD2 (5 bases each). Germline V gene sequence: CDR1 MNHEY, CDR2 SMNVEV (reference sequence). The CDR3 totals 14 residues. CDR3 DNA: TGTGCCAGCAGTGTGACAGTTGGGGCCGGGAAGCTGTTTTTT. Protein: CASSVTVGAGKLFF.

In its sample, this clonotype was seen a few times. J is TRBJ2-3 and V is TRBV4-3; 7 bases are shared with TRBD2. The CDR3 is 15 amino acids. V was pared by 4 bases and J by 0 bases, with 4 bases of the junction left unmatched. Looked up from germline, CDR1 is LGHNA and CDR2 is YSLEER. The CDR3 reads CASSRRTRSTDTQYF. For the CDR3, the DNA is TGCGCCAGCAGCCGAAGGACTAGAAGCACAGATACGCAGTATTTT.

Concerning this clonotype itself: A much larger clone lies one base from this, so it may be a read error. The chain employs TRBV27 and TRBJ2-2; 7 bases are shared with TRBD1. Trimming cost V 6 bases and J 3 bases; bases outside gene matches: 16. CDR1 and CDR2 (germline): MNHEY, SMNVEV (reference sequence). CDR3 length: 18 amino acids. The CDR3 region is CASRPQLSGDSYTGELFF. The CDR3, as DNA: TGTGCCAGCAGACCTCAATTATCCGGGGACAGCTACACCGGGGAGCTGTTTTTT.

The chain joins TRBV29-1 to TRBJ1-1; perhaps TRBD1 as D (6 bases). The V gene lost 7 bases and the J gene lost 4 bases, with 16 bases spanning the gap. CDR1 is SQVTM, CDR2 ANQGSEA, per germline. This CDR3 is 13 amino acids long. The CDR3 DNA follows: TGCAGCGCCCTGGGGGGGCCGGGCACTGAAGCTTTCTTT. Its translation: CSALGGPGTEAFF.

This chain uses TRBV28 with TRBJ2-7, with D possibly matching TRBD2 (5 bases). The germline gives CDR1 MDHEN, CDR2 SYDVKM. This CDR3 spans 15 amino acids. Trimming pared 6 bases from V and 6 bases from J, leaving 21 bases between. The CDR3, as DNA: TGTGCCAGCAGATCCCCGAGGTCGGGGAACAGCGAGCAGTACTTC. Amino acid sequence: CASRSPRSGNSEQYF.

This clonotype was picked up a small number of times. This chain uses TRBV6-5 with TRBJ2-2, with 7 nucleotides matching TRBD1. Germline CDR1 and CDR2: MNHEY and SVGAGI. The CDR3 contains 14 residues. Trimming took 2 bases from V and 6 from J; bases not matched to a gene: 3. The CDR3 region is CASSYGGQPGELFF. As DNA, the CDR3 is TGTGCCAGCAGTTACGGGGGACAGCCCGGGGAGCTGTTTTTT.

The gene calls are TRBV27 and TRBJ2-7; 12 nucleotides agree with TRBD2. V lost 4 bases, J lost 4 bases, and 8 bases stayed unmatched. The germline CDR1 and CDR2 sequences are MNHEY and SMNVEV (reference sequence). The CDR3 consists of 16 residues. The CDR3 sequence: CASSSYGTSGHYEQYF. As DNA, the CDR3 is TGTGCCAGCAGTTCCTACGGGACTAGCGGGCATTACGAGCAGTACTTC.

J is TRBJ1-5 and V is TRBV20-1; D remains ambiguous. CDR3 size: 13 residues. Between the trimmed V and J ends, which lost 4 bases and 4 bases, there was a span of 11 bases. The V gene's germline CDR1 is DFQATT and CDR2 SNEGSKA (reference sequence). The CDR3 DNA follows: TGCAGTGCTACCCCCGGGATTAATCAGCCCCAGCATTTT. As protein: CSATPGINQPQHF.

In its sample, this clonotype was seen once. The chain employs TRBV7-2 and TRBJ2-1, with TRBD2 matching 8 bases. The CDR3 has 19 amino acids. Germline trimming cut 5 bases from V and 7 bases from J; bases unmatched to any gene: 22. Germline assignment: CDR1 SGHTA and CDR2 FQGNSA. As DNA, the CDR3 is TGTGCCAGCAGCAACAAGTTGACTAGCGTCTCCAAGGGTTTGAATGAGCAGTTCTTC. The encoded protein is CASSNKLTSVSKGLNEQFF. The variable domain in full, with the rest retrieved from reference TRBV7-2 and TRBJ2-1, is GAGVSQSPSNKVTEKGKDVELRCDPISGHTALYWYRQSLGQGLEFLIYFQGNSAPDKSGLPSDRFSAERTGGSVSTLTIQRTQQEDSAVYLCASSNKLTSVSKGLNEQFFGPGTRLTVL.

The rearrangement uses TRBV6-5 and TRBJ2-1; TRBD2 is a possible D gene (6 bases). Trimming stripped 5 bases from V and 5 bases from J, with 13 bases between. There are 14 residues in the CDR3. CDR1 is MNHEY and CDR2 is SVGAGI in the germline V gene. CDR3 coding DNA: TGTGCCAGCAGTCCTGCGGGGAGAGACAATGAGCAGTTCTTC. Encoded protein: CASSPAGRDNEQFF.

The chain is built from TRBV5-5 and TRBJ1-1; D is uncertain. V lost 2 bases and J 0 bases, leaving 8 bases between the germline ends. The CDR3 length is 14 residues. Germline V gene lookup returns CDR1 SGHKS and CDR2 YYEKEE (reference sequence). CDR3 residues: CASSLSSLNTEAFF. DNA for the CDR3: TGTGCCAGCAGCTTAAGCAGCCTGAACACTGAAGCTTTCTTT.

This clonotype was counted between two and nine times. This chain joins TRBV9 and TRBJ1-5; D is undetermined. CDR1 SGDLS and CDR2 YYNGEE come from the germline V gene. V was shortened by 0 bases and J by 4 bases, with 5 bases between the two germline ends. The CDR3 length is 13 residues. CDR3 loop: CASSVVRNQPQHF. The CDR3 DNA is TGTGCCAGCAGCGTAGTCAGGAATCAGCCCCAGCATTTT.

This clonotype occurred once. The genes are TRBV29-1 and TRBJ1-1, with D possibly TRBD1 on 5 matching bases. The germline V gene has CDR1 SQVTM and CDR2 ANQGSEA. Trimming pared 3 bases from V and 5 bases from J, leaving 16 bases between. CDR3 length equals 14 residues. CDR3: CSVDPGLRKTEAFF. The DNA for the CDR3 is TGCAGCGTTGACCCAGGGTTGCGAAAAACTGAAGCTTTCTTT.

This clonotype was observed a few times. The chain employs TRBV5-1 and TRBJ1-4, with D perhaps TRBD1 (6 bases). V gave up 4 bases and J gave up 3 bases, with 13 bases separating them. The germline V gene has CDR1 SGHRS and CDR2 YFSETQ. The CDR3 covers 15 residues. The chain's CDR3 is CASSLTGNSNEKLFF. DNA for the CDR3: TGCGCCAGCAGCCTCACAGGGAATTCTAATGAAAAACTGTTTTTT.

This clonotype has more than one count but fewer than ten. The J gene is TRBJ2-1, the V gene TRBV7-2, with TRBD2 identical over 10 bases. The CDR3 has 14 residues. V dropped 5 bases and J dropped 5; count of bases not matched to a gene: 3. Germline V gives CDR1 SGHTA, CDR2 FQGNSA. The CDR3 region has the DNA TGTGCCAGCAGCGCGGGACTAGCGAACAATGAGCAGTTCTTC. Protein product: CASSAGLANNEQFF.

The table lists this clonotype with a few counts. The J gene is TRBJ2-7, the V gene TRBV5-1; the D is unclear. Trimming took 0 bases from V and 1 from J, leaving 17 bases between them. The CDR3 extends over 17 amino acids. Germline V CDR1 and CDR2: SGHRS, YFSETQ. The DNA of the CDR3 is TGCGCCAGCAGCTTGGCAGTTTCCAGCCCAAGGTCCTACGAGCAGTACTTC. Protein sequence: CASSLAVSSPRSYEQYF. The entire variable domain, with the rest obtained from reference TRBV5-1 and TRBJ2-7, is as follows: KAGVTQTPRYLIKTRGQQVTLSCSPISGHRSVSWYQQTPGQGLQFLFEYFSETQRNKGNFPGRFSGRQFSNSRSEMNVSTLELGDSALYLCASSLAVSSPRSYEQYFGPGTRLTVT.

This chain connects TRBV9 to TRBJ1-2, with D tentatively TRBD1 (6 bases). With 3 bases removed from V and 7 bases from J, the gap between germline ends came to 19 bases. The CDR3 runs 15 residues. The germline gives CDR1 SGDLS, CDR2 YYNGEE. The CDR3 loop is CASSAQQGLSGGYTF. In DNA form, the CDR3 reads TGTGCCAGCAGCGCACAACAGGGTCTGAGTGGTGGCTACACCTTC.

The rearrangement uses TRBV7-9 and TRBJ2-7, with D perhaps assigned TRBD1 or TRBD2 (5 bases each). The length of the CDR3 is 15 residues. V dropped 2 bases and J dropped 2 bases, with 13 bases sitting between them. Germline V gives CDR1 SEHNR, CDR2 FQNEAQ (reference sequence). The DNA for the CDR3 is TGTGCCAGCAGCTTAAAAGGGGAGTCGGCCTACGAGCAGTACTTC. Amino acid sequence: CASSLKGESAYEQYF.

J is TRBJ2-7 and V is TRBV3-1; TRBD1 agrees at 7 bases. Losses at the gene ends were 6 bases for V and 3 bases for J; bases not matched to a gene: 11. The CDR3 covers 15 residues. Germline-derived CDR1 and CDR2 are LGHDT and YNNKEL (reference sequence). This chain's CDR3 is CASRPGDSDYYEQYF. CDR3 nucleotide sequence: TGTGCCAGCAGACCAGGGGACAGCGATTACTACGAGCAGTACTTC.

V and J are TRBV12-3 or TRBV12-4 and TRBJ2-5, with D uncertain. Deletions cut 7 bases from V and 13 bases from J, with 16 bases between. The CDR3 totals 11 residues. CDR3 sequence: CASTNGGIWYF. DNA for the CDR3: TGTGCCAGCACTAATGGTGGAATATGGTACTTC.

J is TRBJ2-7 and V is TRBV4-3, with 9 bases that match TRBD2. The CDR3 is 17 residues long. Per the germline V gene, CDR1 is LGHNA and CDR2 is YSLEER. V was pared by 0 bases and J by 2 bases, with 8 bases of the junction left unmatched. In nucleotides, the CDR3 is TGCGCCAGCAGCCAAGAGATTGGACTAGCGCGACCCTACGAGCAGTACTTC. It codes for CASSQEIGLARPYEQYF.

This chain uses TRBV20-1 with TRBJ2-1; unclear D gene. The CDR3 is 14 amino acids. With 4 bases removed from V and 8 bases from J, the gap between germline ends came to 18 bases. Germline loops: CDR1 DFQATT, CDR2 SNEGSKA (reference sequence). Here the CDR3 reads CSATLTTTPDEQFF. The DNA of the CDR3 is TGCAGTGCTACCCTTACAACTACCCCCGATGAGCAGTTCTTC.